These 26 T cell receptor beta chains came from one sample sequenced in a study of CD8 T cells in ankylosing spondylitis. One entry per CDR3 protein, called by TCRdb with MiXCR from the 5' RACE reads. The sample contains under 30,000 distinct CDR3 sequences, about an eighth of which appear only once. Sequences were obtained from blood. The source of these receptors is a male donor with ankylosing spondylitis or in good health (not recorded which).

The V call is TRBV7-9, the J call TRBJ2-1, with TRBD2 identical over 10 bases. The J segment lost 8 bases and the V segment lost 0 bases, leaving 19 bases of the junction unmatched. Germline V lookup: CDR1 SEHNR, CDR2 FQNEAQ (reference sequence). The CDR3 contains 20 residues. DNA for the CDR3: TGTGCCAGCAGCTTAGCTCAACTAGCGGGGCCGGGGGCCACAAAGGATGAGCAGTTCTTC. This sequence encodes CASSLAQLAGPGATKDEQFF.

The CDR3 bases are TGCAGTGCTAGCCCAAACAGATTCAATCAGCCCCAGCATTTT. Translating it yields CSASPNRFNQPQHF. The gene calls are TRBV20-1 and TRBJ1-5; D is uncertain. The CDR3 is 14 residues long. The ends were cut back, 3 bases at V and 3 bases at J, with 12 bases in the middle. Per the germline V gene, CDR1 is DFQATT and CDR2 is SNEGSKA (reference sequence).

This clonotype was counted ten times or more. The chain is built from TRBV7-9 and TRBJ2-7, with 9 bases identical to TRBD1. J lost 7 bases, V lost 5 bases, and 6 bases had no gene match. The CDR3 spans 13 residues. Per germline, CDR1 SEHNR and CDR2 FQNEAQ (reference sequence). CDR3 in DNA: TGTGCCAGCAGCAAGCCCGGGACAGGGGAGCAGTACGTC. It codes for CASSKPGTGEQYV.

The chain is built from TRBV6-1 and TRBJ1-4; D perhaps matches TRBD1 (6 bases). The CDR3 extends over 16 amino acids. V lost 5 bases and J 7 bases, leaving 20 bases between the germline ends. Per germline, CDR1 MNHNS and CDR2 SASEGT. The CDR3 DNA follows: TGTGCCAGCAGTCCACAGGGCGGGGTATGGAGTGAAAAACTGTTTTTT. This codes for CASSPQGGVWSEKLFF.

At least ten counts were recorded for this clonotype. This sequence joins TRBV5-6 and TRBJ1-1; no clear D. The CDR3 runs 16 residues. Germline CDR1 and CDR2: SGHDT and YYEEEE. The V gene lost 6 bases and the J gene lost 0 bases, with 18 bases spanning the gap. CDR3 sequence (DNA): TGTGCCAGCAAAACCGGAATGGGTCCCGTGAACACTGAAGCTTTCTTT. It specifies CASKTGMGPVNTEAFF.

This clonotype was recorded at least ten times. The V call is TRBV5-6, the J call TRBJ2-3; TRBD1 matches at 9 bases. The CDR3 covers 16 residues. Germline values: CDR1 SGHDT, CDR2 YYEEEE. After removal of 4 bases from V and 0 bases from J, the junction contained 6 bases not matched to a gene. The CDR3 sequence is CASSPGQGLSTDTQYF. DNA for the CDR3: TGTGCCAGCAGCCCGGGACAGGGCCTTAGCACAGATACGCAGTATTTT.

This sequence joins TRBV9 and TRBJ2-1, with D possibly being TRBD1 or TRBD2 (5 bases each). From germline, CDR1 is SGDLS and CDR2 YYNGEE. The CDR3 runs to 16 residues. The V end was cut by 4 bases, the J end by 5 bases, with 19 bases between. CDR3 in amino acids: CASSPREGRRNNEQFF. For the CDR3, the DNA is TGTGCCAGCAGCCCCCGCGAGGGGCGGCGGAACAATGAGCAGTTCTTC.

This clonotype was counted only a few times. The V call is TRBV7-2, the J call TRBJ2-7, with TRBD2 matching 7 bases. The junction had 6 bases not matched to a gene; V was cut back by 5 bases and J by 2 bases. This CDR3 contains 14 residues. CDR1 is SGHTA and CDR2 is FQGNSA in the germline V gene. The chain's CDR3 is CASSPGGKAYEQYF. CDR3 bases: TGTGCCAGCAGCCCGGGGGGTAAAGCCTACGAGCAGTACTTC. The entire variable domain, with the rest obtained from reference TRBV7-2 and TRBJ2-7, is as follows: GAGVSQSPSNKVTEKGKDVELRCDPISGHTALYWYRQSLGQGLEFLIYFQGNSAPDKSGLPSDRFSAERTGGSVSTLTIQRTQQEDSAVYLCASSPGGKAYEQYFGPGTRLTVT.

V gene TRBV12-3 or TRBV12-4 combines with J gene TRBJ2-1, with unresolved D. Trimming shortened V by 3 bases and J by 7 bases, and 7 bases separated the two germline ends. This CDR3 is built from 12 residues. CDR3 bases: TGTGCCAGCAGTTTCCACGGTAATGAGCAGTTCTTC. This sequence encodes CASSFHGNEQFF.

The chain is built from TRBV28 and TRBJ2-7; 10 bases are a match to TRBD2. The V and J ends lost 5 bases and 3 bases, in that order; junction bases with no gene match: 7. The CDR3 is 15 residues long. CDR1 MDHEN and CDR2 SYDVKM come from the germline V gene. Written as DNA, the CDR3 is TGTGCCAGCAGTCCGCCAGGACTAGCGGACTACGAGCAGTACTTC. Residues: CASSPPGLADYEQYF.

This clonotype occurred a few times. V and J are TRBV7-2 and TRBJ2-3, with TRBD1 matching over 7 bases. Losses at the gene ends were 0 bases for V and 0 bases for J; bases not matched to a gene: 0. This CDR3 comprises 15 residues. Germline CDR1 SGHTA, CDR2 FQGNSA. In DNA, the CDR3 is TGTGCCAGCAGCTTAGCGGGACAGAGCACAGATACGCAGTATTTT. Translated, it gives CASSLAGQSTDTQYF.

This clonotype was observed a handful of times. This chain links TRBV2 with TRBJ2-1, with D perhaps TRBD1 or TRBD2 (5 bases each). The CDR3 totals 14 residues. Germline V gene data show CDR1 as SNHLY and CDR2 as FYNNEI. V gave up 3 bases and J gave up 4 bases, with 10 bases separating them. CDR3 DNA sequence: TGTGCCAGCAGTGACAGGGAGAGTTACAATGAGCAGTTCTTC. Amino acid sequence: CASSDRESYNEQFF.

This chain joins TRBV5-1 and TRBJ1-1; D is perhaps TRBD1 (6 bases). The CDR3 loop spans 14 amino acids. Per germline, CDR1 SGHRS and CDR2 YFSETQ. Trimming pared 5 bases from V and 1 base from J, leaving 12 bases between. The CDR3 here is CASRAIGGNTEAFF. CDR3 nucleotides: TGCGCCAGCAGGGCTATAGGGGGGAACACTGAAGCTTTCTTT.

This clonotype has at least ten counts. The chain has TRBV4-3 and TRBJ2-4; no definite D call. The CDR3 length is 15 residues. V shed 3 bases and J shed 7 bases, with 16 bases lying between them. Germline loops: CDR1 LGHNA, CDR2 YSLEER. Here the CDR3 DNA reads TGCGCCAGCAGCCAGCAAAGTACCTTCCCTAACATTCAGTACTTC. Its translation is CASSQQSTFPNIQYF.

V is TRBV6-5 and J is TRBJ2-1, with 8 bases aligning to TRBD2. The CDR3 covers 13 residues. J was trimmed by 7 bases and V by 7 bases; bases with no gene match: 6. Looked up from germline, CDR1 is MNHEY and CDR2 is SVGAGI. The CDR3 DNA sequence: TGTGCCAGCAATGGGCTAGCGGGTAATGAGCAGTTCTTC. Protein product: CASNGLAGNEQFF.

This clonotype was picked up many times. The V call is TRBV25-1, the J call TRBJ2-2; no clear D. This CDR3 comprises 14 residues. V dropped 7 bases and J dropped 0 bases, with 9 bases sitting between them. Per the germline V gene, CDR1 is MGHDK and CDR2 is SYGVNS. CDR3 residues: CASTPLANTGELFF. CDR3 bases: TGTGCCAGCACCCCCCTCGCGAACACCGGGGAGCTGTTTTTT.

The chain has TRBV5-1 and TRBJ2-1; maybe TRBD2 (6 bases). The germline V gene has CDR1 SGHRS and CDR2 YFSETQ. Trimming cost V 1 base and J 5 bases, with 19 bases left between them. The CDR3 totals 17 residues. The CDR3 DNA follows: TGCGCCAGCAGCTTGAGGAGTCCGGCGGGGACCGACAATGAGCAGTTCTTC. Encoded protein: CASSLRSPAGTDNEQFF.

This clonotype was counted at least ten times. This chain uses TRBV12-3 or TRBV12-4 with TRBJ1-5, with D unclear. This CDR3 comprises 15 residues. Between the trimmed V and J ends, which lost 2 bases and 3 bases, there was a span of 11 bases. The DNA for the CDR3 is TGTGCCAGCAGTTTAAGCGGAGGGTCCAATCAGCCCCAGCATTTT. Protein sequence: CASSLSGGSNQPQHF.

This rearrangement joins TRBV12-3 or TRBV12-4 to TRBJ1-5, with D tentatively TRBD1 (5 bases). With 6 bases removed from V and 7 bases from J, the gap between germline ends came to 13 bases. This CDR3 has 13 amino acids. CDR3 region: CASRSREKQPQHF. The CDR3 region has the DNA TGTGCCAGCAGATCCAGGGAGAAGCAGCCCCAGCATTTT.

In its sample, this clonotype was seen a few times. CDR3 DNA: TGTGCCAGCAGTCCCACTAGGGGTTCACCCCTCCACTTT. Translating gives CASSPTRGSPLHF. This chain joins TRBV12-3 or TRBV12-4 and TRBJ1-6; a weak D match, TRBD1 (5 bases). This CDR3 contains 13 residues. Trimming took 5 bases from V and 9 from J, leaving 11 bases between them.

The sample holds many counts of this clonotype. The chain carries TRBV7-3 and TRBJ2-1; TRBD2 agrees at 16 bases. The V and J ends lost 5 bases and 10 bases, in that order; junction bases with no gene match: 11. Germline values: CDR1 SGHTA, CDR2 FQGTGA. This CDR3 is 17 amino acids long. For the CDR3, the DNA is TGTGCCAGCAGCCTCGGGACTAGCGGGAGGGTACAAAGGGAGCAGTTCTTC. As protein: CASSLGTSGRVQREQFF.

This clonotype has a count of ten or more. The chain joins TRBV5-1 to TRBJ1-2; no clear D. This CDR3 is 13 amino acids long. Germline V CDR1 and CDR2: SGHRS, YFSETQ. Trimming pared 2 bases from V and 5 bases from J, leaving 10 bases between. The DNA of the CDR3 is TGCGCCAGCAGCTTCGGGTTCTCTTATGGCTACACCTTC. Its protein product is CASSFGFSYGYTF.

At least ten counts were recorded for this clonotype. V is TRBV20-1 and J is TRBJ2-5; 7 nucleotides match TRBD2. The CDR3 runs to 16 residues. V gave up 0 bases and J gave up 0 bases; unmatched junction bases: 7. The germline V gene encodes CDR1 DFQATT and CDR2 SNEGSKA (reference sequence). CDR3 amino acids: CSARDYQRGYQETQYF. In nucleotides, the CDR3 is TGCAGTGCTAGAGATTACCAGCGGGGTTACCAAGAGACCCAGTACTTC.

This clonotype ranks as medium-sized. The rearrangement links TRBV21-1 to TRBJ2-2; the table's TRBD1 call for D was not verified on the DNA. TRBV21-1 is a documented pseudogene. This CDR3 has 17 amino acids. CDR3 in DNA: TGTGCCAGCACCCCATCCACAGGGGGCCAAAACACCGGGGAGCTGTTTTTT. The encoded protein is CASTPSTGGQNTGELFF.

In its sample, this clonotype was seen a few times. This sequence joins TRBV20-1 and TRBJ2-3; 10 bases agree with TRBD2. This CDR3 is built from 18 residues. Germline CDR1 is DFQATT and CDR2 is SNEGSKA (reference sequence). Losses at the gene ends were 3 bases for V and 2 bases for J; bases not matched to a gene: 14. The CDR3 DNA reads as TGCAGTGCTAGGAAAAGACCGCTAGCGGGGGCCGTCACAGATACGCAGTATTTT. This gives the protein CSARKRPLAGAVTDTQYF.

The V call is TRBV6-1, the J call TRBJ2-3, with 8 bases matching TRBD1. The CDR3 totals 15 residues. V was pared by 6 bases and J by 0 bases, with 5 bases of the junction left unmatched. Germline V lookup: CDR1 MNHNS, CDR2 SASEGT. The CDR3 loop is CASRPDRGSTDTQYF. CDR3 DNA: TGTGCCAGCAGACCAGACAGGGGAAGCACAGATACGCAGTATTTT.